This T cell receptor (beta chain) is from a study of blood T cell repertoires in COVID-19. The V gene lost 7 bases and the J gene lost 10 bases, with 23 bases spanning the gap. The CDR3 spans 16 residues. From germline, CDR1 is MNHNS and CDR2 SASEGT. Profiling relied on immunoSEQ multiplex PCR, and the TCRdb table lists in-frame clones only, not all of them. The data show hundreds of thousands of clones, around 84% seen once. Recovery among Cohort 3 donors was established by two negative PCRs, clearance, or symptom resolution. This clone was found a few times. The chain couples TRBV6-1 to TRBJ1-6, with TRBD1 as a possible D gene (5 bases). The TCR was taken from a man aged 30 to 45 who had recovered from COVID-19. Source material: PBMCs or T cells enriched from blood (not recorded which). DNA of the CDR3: TGTGCCAGCATTGATAAGAGACGGGGGAGCGGCTCACCCCTCCACTTT. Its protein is CASIDKRRGSGSPLHF.